These 12 T cell receptor beta chains originate from one sample sequenced in a study of human T cells and chemical hapten exposure. TCRdb independently ran MiXCR on the RACE reads; one entry per CDR3 protein. The data show about 260,000 distinct CDR3 sequences, 7% to 10% seen once. Time point of the sample: pre-sensitization, week 0. As to treatment: therapeutic diphenylcyclopropenone sensitization with weekly scalp DPC. The sample was whole blood, taken in connection with sensitization to the hapten diphenylcyclopropenone (DPC). These receptors were taken from a woman between 40 and 55 years old with alopecia areata. Some clones in this sample may be carry-over from other donors' samples.

This rearrangement joins TRBV3-1 to TRBJ2-2, with TRBD2 identical over 12 bases. The CDR3 loop spans 16 amino acids. The trim removed 5 bases at V and 5 bases at J, leaving 6 bases unmatched. The germline V gene encodes CDR1 LGHDT and CDR2 YNNKEL (reference sequence). The CDR3 sequence is CASSETGTSGTGELFF. CDR3 nucleotide sequence: TGTGCCAGCAGCGAAACCGGGACTAGCGGGACCGGGGAGCTGTTTTTT. The full variable domain, its missing parts supplied by reference TRBV3-1 and TRBJ2-2, is DTAVSQTPKYLVTQMGNDKSIKCEQNLGHDTMYWYKQDSKKFLKIMFSYNNKELIINETVPNRFSPKSPDKAHLNLHINSLELGDSAVYFCASSETGTSGTGELFFGEGSRLTVL.

This clonotype was seen a few times. The J gene is TRBJ2-1, the V gene TRBV24-1, with D possibly being TRBD2 (5 bases). V lost 2 bases and J 13 bases, leaving 11 bases between the germline ends. Germline loops: CDR1 KGHDR, CDR2 SFDVKD. This CDR3 is 12 amino acids long. CDR3 DNA: TGTGCCACCAGTGATTCCGGGATCAGCCAGTTCTTC. Its translation: CATSDSGISQFF.

The chain has TRBV27 and TRBJ2-7, with D maybe TRBD2 (5 bases). Between the trimmed V and J ends, which lost 8 bases and 2 bases, there was a span of 16 bases. CDR1 MNHEY and CDR2 SMNVEV come from the germline V gene (reference sequence). This CDR3 comprises 14 residues. The CDR3 reads CASRKFGGAYEQYF. The CDR3 nucleotides are TGTGCCAGCCGAAAGTTCGGAGGCGCCTACGAGCAGTACTTC.

Many counts were recorded for this clonotype. The chain joins TRBV27 to TRBJ2-1, with D perhaps TRBD2 (5 bases). The V end lost 4 bases, the J end lost 9 bases, and 13 bases lay between the germline ends. CDR1 MNHEY and CDR2 SMNVEV come from the germline V gene (reference sequence). This CDR3 region has 13 residues. The CDR3 protein is CASSYPLRGEQFF. The CDR3 DNA reads TGTGCCAGCAGTTACCCCCTTCGGGGTGAGCAGTTCTTC.

This clonotype was seen more than once but under ten times. The J gene is TRBJ2-4, the V gene TRBV24-1; 8 bases agree with TRBD2. The CDR3 has 20 residues. The V and J ends lost 1 base and 7 bases, in that order; junction bases with no gene match: 20. Germline values: CDR1 KGHDR, CDR2 SFDVKD. Here the CDR3 DNA reads TGTGCCACCAGTGATTTACCCCCCGAGCCGTCGGGGGGGAAAGCGAACATTCAGTACTTC. It is translated as CATSDLPPEPSGGKANIQYF.

This clonotype was detected a few times. The genes are TRBV28 and TRBJ2-2, with D unresolved. CDR3 length: 14 amino acids. With 3 bases removed from V and 4 bases from J, the gap between germline ends came to 9 bases. In germline, CDR1 is MDHEN, CDR2 SYDVKM. The CDR3: CASSLSASTGELFF. The CDR3 DNA is TGTGCCAGCAGTTTGTCAGCTAGCACCGGGGAGCTGTTTTTT.

The CDR3, as DNA: TGTGCCACCAGCAGAGGGGACTACGAGCAGTACTTC. This encodes CATSRGDYEQYF. This chain uses TRBV15 with TRBJ2-7; D is unresolved. The CDR3 loop spans 12 amino acids. The germline V gene encodes CDR1 LNHNV and CDR2 YYDKDF (reference sequence). The V end lost 1 base, the J end lost 3 bases, and 4 bases lay between the germline ends.

This clonotype was observed a few times. The V and J genes are TRBV12-3 or TRBV12-4 and TRBJ1-4; 9 nucleotides align to TRBD1. The V segment lost 5 bases and the J segment 8 bases; nucleotides outside the gene matches: 12. The CDR3 covers 16 residues. The CDR3 loop is CASSKRGQGDWEKLFF. Here the CDR3 DNA reads TGTGCCAGCAGTAAAAGGGGACAGGGCGATTGGGAAAAACTGTTTTTT.

The chain combines TRBV6-2 or TRBV6-3 with TRBJ1-5, with 8 bases fitting TRBD1. Germline CDR1 and CDR2: MNHEY and SVGEGT. V was clipped by 4 bases and J by 0 bases; unmatched bases: 8. The length of the CDR3 is 17 residues. This chain's CDR3 is CASSWTGMLYSNQPQHF. The DNA for the CDR3 is TGTGCCAGCAGTTGGACAGGGATGCTATATAGCAATCAGCCCCAGCATTTT.

This rearrangement joins TRBV5-6 to TRBJ2-3, with D maybe TRBD1 (6 bases). Germline values: CDR1 SGHDT, CDR2 YYEEEE. This CDR3 contains 16 residues. The V end was cut by 4 bases, the J end by 4 bases, with 19 bases between. The DNA for the CDR3 is TGTGCCAGCAGCGGGGAAACAGGGTATGCTGCAGATACGCAGTATTTT. Its protein product is CASSGETGYAADTQYF.

Only a few counts were recorded for this clonotype. The rearrangement uses TRBV18 and TRBJ2-5; 7 nucleotides agree with TRBD1. V lost 2 bases and J lost 7; bases outside the gene matches: 13. Germline CDR1 is KGHSH and CDR2 is LQKENI. The CDR3 length is 16 residues. The CDR3 region is CASSPAATGTRGTQYF. For the CDR3, the DNA is TGTGCCAGCTCACCAGCGGCGACAGGGACCCGAGGGACCCAGTACTTC.

The chain has TRBV20-1 and TRBJ2-7; D gene ambiguous. CDR1 is DFQATT and CDR2 is SNEGSKA in the germline V gene (reference sequence). The ends were cut back, 8 bases at V and 4 bases at J, with 15 bases in the middle. This CDR3 spans 12 amino acids. This CDR3 reads CSTHHNMYEQYF. The DNA of the CDR3 is TGCAGTACCCATCATAATATGTACGAGCAGTACTTC.